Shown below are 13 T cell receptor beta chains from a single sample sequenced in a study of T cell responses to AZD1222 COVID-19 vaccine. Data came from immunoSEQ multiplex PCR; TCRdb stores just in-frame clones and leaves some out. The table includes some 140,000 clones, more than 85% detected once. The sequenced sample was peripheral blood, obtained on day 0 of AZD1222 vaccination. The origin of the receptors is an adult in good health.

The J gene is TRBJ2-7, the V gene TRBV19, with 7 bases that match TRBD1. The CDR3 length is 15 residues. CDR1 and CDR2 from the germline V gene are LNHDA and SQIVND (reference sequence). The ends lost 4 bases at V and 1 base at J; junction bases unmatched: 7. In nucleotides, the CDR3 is TGTGCCAGTAGTACAGGGACAGCCATATCCTACGAGCAGTACTTC. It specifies CASSTGTAISYEQYF.

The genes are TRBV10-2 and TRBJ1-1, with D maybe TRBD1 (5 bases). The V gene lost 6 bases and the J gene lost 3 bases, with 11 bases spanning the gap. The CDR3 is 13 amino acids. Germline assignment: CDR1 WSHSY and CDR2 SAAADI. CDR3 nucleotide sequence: TGCGCCAGCAGCCAAGGGGCCTACACTGAAGCTTTCTTT. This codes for CASSQGAYTEAFF.

Written as DNA, the CDR3 is TGTGCCTGGAGTAGGCGAGATGAGCAGTTCTTC. This translates into CAWSRRDEQFF. This rearrangement joins TRBV30 to TRBJ2-1; D gene uncertain. Germline-derived CDR1 and CDR2 are GTSNPN and SVGIG (reference sequence). The CDR3 runs 11 residues. The V end lost 2 bases, the J end lost 8 bases, and 7 bases lay between the germline ends.

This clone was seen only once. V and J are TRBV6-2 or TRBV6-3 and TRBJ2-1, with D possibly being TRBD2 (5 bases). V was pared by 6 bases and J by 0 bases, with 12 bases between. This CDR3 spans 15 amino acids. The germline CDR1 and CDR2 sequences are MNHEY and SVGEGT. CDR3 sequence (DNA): TGTGCCAGCAGCCGGACTGGTAGCTCCTACAATGAGCAGTTCTTC. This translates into CASSRTGSSYNEQFF.

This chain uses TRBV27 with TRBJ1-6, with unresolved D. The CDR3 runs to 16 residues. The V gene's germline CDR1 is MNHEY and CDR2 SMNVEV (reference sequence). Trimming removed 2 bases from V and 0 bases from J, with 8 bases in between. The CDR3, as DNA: TGTGCCAGCAGTTTAACGTGGAGCTCCTATAATTCACCCCTCCACTTT. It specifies CASSLTWSSYNSPLHF.

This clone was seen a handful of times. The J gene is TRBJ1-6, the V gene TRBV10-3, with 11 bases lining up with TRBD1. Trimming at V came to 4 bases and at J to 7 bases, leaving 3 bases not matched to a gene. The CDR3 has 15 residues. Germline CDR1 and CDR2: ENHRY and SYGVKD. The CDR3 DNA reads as TGTGCCATCAGTGGTGGGACAGGGGGGAATTCACCCCTCCACTTT. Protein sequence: CAISGGTGGNSPLHF.

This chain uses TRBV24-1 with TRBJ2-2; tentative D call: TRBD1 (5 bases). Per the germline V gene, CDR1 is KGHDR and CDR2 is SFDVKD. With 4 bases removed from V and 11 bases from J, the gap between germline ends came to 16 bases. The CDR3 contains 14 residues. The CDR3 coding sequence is TGTGCCACCAGTGAATCAAGGGGCTCTGGAGAGCTGTTTTTT. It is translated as CATSESRGSGELFF.

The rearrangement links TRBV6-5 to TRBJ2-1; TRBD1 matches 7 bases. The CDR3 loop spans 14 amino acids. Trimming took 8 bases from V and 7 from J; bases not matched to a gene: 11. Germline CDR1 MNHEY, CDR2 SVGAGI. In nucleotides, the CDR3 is TGTGCCAGCTCCGGGACAGCCTTGGTTAATGAGCAGTTCTTC. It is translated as CASSGTALVNEQFF.

CDR3: CASSPGTWGGYF. CDR3 nucleotide sequence: TGTGCCAGTAGTCCCGGGACATGGGGCGGGTACTTC. The chain links TRBV19 to TRBJ2-4, with a tentative D call TRBD1 (6 bases). The CDR3 covers 12 residues. V lost 5 bases, J lost 15 bases, and 17 bases lay in between. Germline-derived CDR1 and CDR2 are LNHDA and SQIVND (reference sequence).

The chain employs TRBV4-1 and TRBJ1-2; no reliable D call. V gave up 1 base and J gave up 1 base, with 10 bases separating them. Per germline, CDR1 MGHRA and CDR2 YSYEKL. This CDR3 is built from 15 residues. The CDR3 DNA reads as TGCGCCAGCAGCCAAGCGCAGGCCGATAACTATGGCTACACCTTC. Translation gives CASSQAQADNYGYTF.

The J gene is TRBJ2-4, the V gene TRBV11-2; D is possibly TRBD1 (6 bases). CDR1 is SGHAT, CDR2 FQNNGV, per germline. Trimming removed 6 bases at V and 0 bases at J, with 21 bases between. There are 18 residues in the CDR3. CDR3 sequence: CASRSGAGGTIAKNIQYF. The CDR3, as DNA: TGTGCCAGCAGATCAGGGGCAGGCGGTACAATAGCCAAAAACATTCAGTACTTC.

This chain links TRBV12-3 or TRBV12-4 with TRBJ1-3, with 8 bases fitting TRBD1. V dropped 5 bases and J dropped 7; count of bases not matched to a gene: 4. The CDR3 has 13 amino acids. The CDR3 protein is CASSVQGANTIYF. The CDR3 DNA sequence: TGTGCCAGCAGTGTTCAGGGGGCGAACACCATATATTTT.

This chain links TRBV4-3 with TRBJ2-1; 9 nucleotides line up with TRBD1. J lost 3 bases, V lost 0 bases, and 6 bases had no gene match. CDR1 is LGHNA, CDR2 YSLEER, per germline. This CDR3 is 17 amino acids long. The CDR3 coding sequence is TGCGCCAGCAGCCAAGATCTCCCGACAGGGGGCTACAATGAGCAGTTCTTC. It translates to CASSQDLPTGGYNEQFF.